This TCR beta chain is drawn from a study of CD8+ T cells in alopecia areata. Isolated RNA was reverse transcribed into cDNA used as the sequencing template. Libraries were prepared by immunoSEQ multiplex PCR; TCRdb keeps only in-frame clonotypes and omits some of them. This table has 180,000 or so clones, approximately 49% appearing once. This clone was seen only a few times. Its antigen is unidentified. Trimming pared 5 bases from V and 2 bases from J, leaving 10 bases between. CDR1 is SGHNT, CDR2 YYREEE, per germline (reference sequence). CDR3 size: 13 residues. The study, taken as a whole, reports: Persistence of many expanded lesional clones was seen in scalp and blood during tofacitinib. Within the top 100, expanded CD8+ clones significantly decreased with tofacitinib, as did scalp clonality.

Described treatment: oral pan-JAK inhibitor, 5-10 mg twice daily. Obtained from alopecia areata patients were lesional scalp punch biopsies along with peripheral blood. The V gene is TRBV5-4, the J gene TRBJ1-2, with unresolved D. The receptor's source is a human donor with alopecia areata. Sample: CD8+ T cells sorted from blood, taken at approximately week 52, from a patient treated with tofacitinib. The CDR3 loop reads CASRLSSNYGYTF. CDR3 DNA sequence: TGTGCCAGCAGGCTCAGCAGCAACTATGGCTACACCTTC.